Presented here are 22 T cell receptor beta chains from one specimen sequenced in a study of cytomegalovirus exposure and HLA in healthy donors (dated by TCRdb to between 2016 and 2019). The method behind the library was the immunoSEQ multiplex PCR assay. For the multiplex PCR, a mixture combining 60 forward primers for TCR Vbeta segments and 13 reverse primers for TCR Jbeta segments was used. TCRdb stores this immuneACCESS table with in-frame sequences only. Part of the clones is absent; in the studies checked, under half of the shortfall reflects unresolved V genes, and no reason is known for the rest. The sample contains around 150,000 clones, around three quarters of them found a single time. The top ten hold around 1.9% of the sample. Material for sequencing was PBMCs. These TCRs come from a middle-aged woman in good health and CMV-seronegative.

The V gene is TRBV7-9, the J gene TRBJ2-3, with TRBD1 identical over 10 bases. The CDR3 has 16 residues. Trimming at V came to 1 base and at J to 0 bases, leaving 1 base not matched to a gene. Germline V gives CDR1 SEHNR, CDR2 FQNEAQ (reference sequence). The CDR3 is CASSLGDRGSTDTQYF. The DNA of the CDR3 is TGTGCCAGCAGCTTAGGGGACAGGGGAAGCACAGATACGCAGTATTTT. The full variable domain, completed using reference TRBV7-9 and TRBJ2-3, is DTGVSQNPRHKITKRGQNVTFRCDPISEHNRLYWYRQTLGQGPEFLTYFQNEAQLEKSRLLSDRFSAERPKGSFSTLEIQRTEQGDSAMYLCASSLGDRGSTDTQYFGPGTRLTVL.

The chain carries TRBV6-1 and TRBJ2-7; no reliable D call. This CDR3 spans 11 amino acids. From germline, CDR1 is MNHNS and CDR2 SASEGT. Trimming removed 1 base from V and 6 bases from J, with 4 bases in between. CDR3: CASSEVSEQYF. CDR3 nucleotide sequence: TGTGCCAGCAGTGAAGTTAGCGAGCAGTACTTC.

This chain uses TRBV6-1 with TRBJ2-5; D not certain. The J call could be wrong; TRBJ2-7 is a better fit for the DNA end. The germline CDR1 and CDR2 sequences are MNHNS and SASEGT. The CDR3 covers 13 residues. The CDR3 coding sequence is TGTGCCAGCAGTGAAGACTACCTCTACGAGCAGTACTTC. It codes for CASSEDYLYEQYF.

The chain has TRBV7-9 and TRBJ1-2; perhaps TRBD1 as D (5 bases). This CDR3 has 14 residues. Germline V gene sequence: CDR1 SEHNR, CDR2 FQNEAQ (reference sequence). Trimming shortened V by 3 bases and J by 5 bases, and 13 bases separated the two germline ends. This CDR3 is CASSFGGDLYGYTF. CDR3 DNA: TGTGCCAGCAGCTTTGGAGGGGACCTTTATGGCTACACCTTC. The variable domain in full, with the rest retrieved from reference TRBV7-9 and TRBJ1-2, is DTGVSQNPRHKITKRGQNVTFRCDPISEHNRLYWYRQTLGQGPEFLTYFQNEAQLEKSRLLSDRFSAERPKGSFSTLEIQRTEQGDSAMYLCASSFGGDLYGYTFGSGTRLTVV.

The rearrangement links TRBV5-1 to TRBJ2-3; possible D gene TRBD2, 7 bases. The V end lost 1 base, the J end lost 0 bases, and 15 bases lay between the germline ends. The CDR3 length is 17 residues. CDR1 is SGHRS, CDR2 YFSETQ, per germline. As DNA, the CDR3 is TGCGCCAGCAGCTTGACATTCGCGGGGGCCAGCACAGATACGCAGTATTTT. Protein: CASSLTFAGASTDTQYF.

This clone has just a few counts. The V call is TRBV11-2, the J call TRBJ2-7; D may be TRBD1 (5 bases). The CDR3 extends over 14 amino acids. Per germline, CDR1 SGHAT and CDR2 FQNNGV. V was clipped by 2 bases and J by 0 bases, with 8 bases between them. As DNA, the CDR3 is TGTGCCAGCAGCTTACCAGGGATCTCCTACGAGCAGTACTTC. It translates to CASSLPGISYEQYF.

This chain connects TRBV5-1 to TRBJ2-3; D not certain. CDR1 is SGHRS and CDR2 is YFSETQ in the germline V gene. V dropped 6 bases and J dropped 0 bases, with 14 bases sitting between them. This CDR3 spans 15 amino acids. The CDR3 region is CASTRLARSTDTQYF. The CDR3 coding sequence is TGCGCCAGCACCCGCTTGGCCAGGAGCACAGATACGCAGTATTTT.

V gene TRBV7-8 combines with J gene TRBJ2-1; D is possibly TRBD2 (6 bases). The CDR3 spans 15 residues. V was shortened by 4 bases and J by 0 bases, with 10 bases between the two germline ends. From germline, CDR1 is SGHVS and CDR2 FQNEAQ. CDR3 sequence (DNA): TGTGCCAGCAGCTATGAGCGGGTCTCCTACAATGAGCAGTTCTTC. This codes for CASSYERVSYNEQFF. The whole variable domain, filled in from reference TRBV7-8 and TRBJ2-1, reads GAGVSQSPRYKVAKRGQDVALRCDPISGHVSLFWYQQALGQGPEFLTYFQNEAQLDKSGLPSDRFFAERPEGSVSTLKIQRTQQEDSAVYLCASSYERVSYNEQFFGPGTRLTVL.

The chain recombines TRBV6-5 with TRBJ2-5; D not certain. The J call is doubtful: the DNA matches TRBJ2-7 better. This CDR3 spans 13 amino acids. Germline lookup yields CDR1 MNHEY and CDR2 SVGAGI. CDR3 sequence: CASSYSVRYEQYF. CDR3 DNA: TGTGCCAGCAGTTACAGTGTTCGCTACGAGCAGTACTTC.

This clone was seen a few times. This chain joins TRBV13 and TRBJ1-5, with D possibly matching TRBD1 (6 bases). CDR1 is PRHDT and CDR2 is FYEKMQ in the germline V gene (reference sequence). CDR3 length equals 13 residues. V dropped 2 bases and J dropped 4 bases, with 6 bases sitting between them. DNA of the CDR3: TGTGCCAGCAGCTTAAGGGGGAATCAGCCCCAGCATTTT. Residues: CASSLRGNQPQHF.

The V call is TRBV9, the J call TRBJ2-1; 8 bases fit TRBD2. Germline V CDR1 and CDR2: SGDLS, YYNGEE. With 9 bases clipped from V and 7 bases from J, the junction kept 9 bases outside the gene matches. This CDR3 has 13 residues. CDR3 nucleotide sequence: TGTGCCACCAAGGAAAGCGGGAGAAATGAGCAGTTCTTC. It codes for CATKESGRNEQFF.

The chain recombines TRBV5-1 with TRBJ1-1; D possibly corresponds to TRBD1 (6 bases). The CDR3 consists of 13 residues. Germline assignment: CDR1 SGHRS and CDR2 YFSETQ. V was pared by 4 bases and J by 4 bases, with 11 bases between. CDR3 sequence (DNA): TGCGCCAGCAGCCCCGGACAGAGCACTGAAGCTTTCTTT. Protein: CASSPGQSTEAFF.

V gene TRBV28 combines with J gene TRBJ2-1, with 8 bases matching TRBD2. V lost 7 bases and J lost 3; bases outside the gene matches: 14. This CDR3 has 17 amino acids. The germline V gene encodes CDR1 MDHEN and CDR2 SYDVKM. The CDR3: CASIRRIGGANYNEQFF. The DNA of the CDR3 is TGTGCCAGCATCCGAAGAATCGGGGGGGCCAACTACAATGAGCAGTTCTTC.

This chain uses TRBV6-5 with TRBJ2-1, with D perhaps TRBD1 (5 bases). Germline CDR1 MNHEY, CDR2 SVGAGI. The CDR3 length is 11 residues. Trimming pared 3 bases from V and 11 bases from J, leaving 8 bases between. CDR3 coding DNA: TGTGCCAGCAGTTATCTGGACAAGCAGTTCTTC. Protein sequence: CASSYLDKQFF.

This clone was seen only a few times. The chain is built from TRBV6-1 and TRBJ1-5; a weak D match, TRBD1 (5 bases). Germline V gene data show CDR1 as MNHNS and CDR2 as SASEGT. CDR3 length equals 15 residues. V was trimmed by 2 bases and J by 2 bases, leaving 10 bases between them. CDR3 residues: CASSEITGGNQPQHF. The DNA of the CDR3 is TGTGCCAGCAGTGAAATCACAGGCGGCAATCAGCCCCAGCATTTT.

This sequence joins TRBV4-1 and TRBJ2-1; 7 bases fit TRBD2. The trim removed 3 bases at V and 4 bases at J, leaving 6 bases unmatched. The CDR3 runs to 15 residues. CDR1 and CDR2 from the germline V gene are MGHRA and YSYEKL. CDR3 sequence reads: CASSQGAGYYNEQFF. For the CDR3, the DNA is TGCGCCAGCAGCCAGGGAGCGGGGTATTACAATGAGCAGTTCTTC.

The J gene is TRBJ1-1, the V gene TRBV19; 7 positions match TRBD1. The germline V gene encodes CDR1 LNHDA and CDR2 SQIVND (reference sequence). The V segment lost 7 bases and the J segment 2 bases; nucleotides outside the gene matches: 13. The CDR3 sequence is 16 residues long. The CDR3 sequence is CASTLVGQGVNTEAFF. CDR3 nucleotides: TGTGCCAGTACCCTCGTTGGCCAGGGGGTCAACACTGAAGCTTTCTTT.

The genes are TRBV11-2 and TRBJ1-1; D might be TRBD1 (5 bases). The CDR3 loop spans 15 amino acids. CDR1 is SGHAT, CDR2 FQNNGV, per germline. Trimming pared 3 bases from V and 1 base from J, leaving 12 bases between. DNA for the CDR3: TGTGCCAGCAGCTTTTCCAGGGTCTGGAACACTGAAGCTTTCTTT. It specifies CASSFSRVWNTEAFF. Looking up the rest from reference TRBV11-2 and TRBJ1-1 gives the full variable domain: EAGVAQSPRYKIIEKRQSVAFWCNPISGHATLYWYQQILGQGPKLLIQFQNNGVVDDSQLPKDRFSAERLKGVDSTLKIQPAKLEDSAVYLCASSFSRVWNTEAFFGQGTRLTVV.

The chain joins TRBV2 to TRBJ2-7; D is possibly TRBD1 (5 bases). V was shortened by 1 base and J by 5 bases, with 12 bases between the two germline ends. Germline V CDR1 and CDR2: SNHLY, FYNNEI. The CDR3 is 14 residues long. CDR3 sequence: CASSEVGADHEQYF. In DNA form, the CDR3 reads TGTGCCAGCAGTGAAGTTGGGGCAGACCACGAGCAGTACTTC.

The chain joins TRBV28 to TRBJ1-3; D remains ambiguous. Trimming took off 2 bases at V and 0 bases at J, with 8 bases between the two ends. This CDR3 spans 15 amino acids. CDR1 and CDR2 from the germline V gene are MDHEN and SYDVKM. The CDR3 loop is CASSLMGVSGNTIYF. CDR3 sequence (DNA): TGTGCCAGCAGTTTAATGGGCGTCTCTGGAAACACCATATATTTT.

V is TRBV1 and J is TRBJ1-2; the table gives TRBD1 as D, unverified against the DNA. TRBV1 is annotated as a pseudogene. The CDR3 sequence is 14 residues long. DNA for the CDR3: TGCACCAGCAGCCCCCGCAGGGATAACTATGGCTACACCTTC. Amino acids: CTSSPRRDNYGYTF.

This clone has only a few counts. The J gene is TRBJ1-2, the V gene TRBV20-1; D is unclear. The germline CDR1 and CDR2 sequences are DFQATT and SNEGSKA (reference sequence). Trimming cost V 3 bases and J 12 bases, with 11 bases left between them. The CDR3 loop spans 10 amino acids. DNA for the CDR3: TGCAGTGCTAGTGGCAGGTCGAACACCTTC. Encoded protein: CSASGRSNTF.